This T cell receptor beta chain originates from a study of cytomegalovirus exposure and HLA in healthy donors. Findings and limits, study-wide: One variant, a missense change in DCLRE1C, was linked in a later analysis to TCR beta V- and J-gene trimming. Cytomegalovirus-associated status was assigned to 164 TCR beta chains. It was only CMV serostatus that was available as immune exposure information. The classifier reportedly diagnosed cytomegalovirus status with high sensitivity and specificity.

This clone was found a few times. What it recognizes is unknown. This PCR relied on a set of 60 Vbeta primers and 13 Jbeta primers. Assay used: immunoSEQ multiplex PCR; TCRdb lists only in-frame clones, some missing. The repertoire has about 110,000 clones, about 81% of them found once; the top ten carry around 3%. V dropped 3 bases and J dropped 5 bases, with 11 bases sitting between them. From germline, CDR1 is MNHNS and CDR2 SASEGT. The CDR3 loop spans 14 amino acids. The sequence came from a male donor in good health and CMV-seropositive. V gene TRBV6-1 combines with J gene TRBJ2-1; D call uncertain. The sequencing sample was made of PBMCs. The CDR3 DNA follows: TGTGCCAGCAGTGAGCGTCCTACGGACAATGAGCAGTTCTTC. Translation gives CASSERPTDNEQFF.